Shown below are 21 T cell receptor beta chains from a single sample sequenced in a study of cytomegalovirus exposure and HLA in healthy donors (dated by TCRdb to about 2017). The method was the immunoSEQ multiplex PCR assay. For the multiplex PCR, a mixture combining 60 forward primers for TCR Vbeta segments and 13 reverse primers for TCR Jbeta segments was used. TCRdb provides this immuneACCESS table in a form limited to in-frame rearrangements. Some clones are lacking; in checked studies, under half of them reflect an unresolved V gene, and why the rest are absent is not known. The sample table shows about 140,000 clones, and roughly 70% are seen once. The ten largest account for 3.1% of the sample. The sequencing input was PBMCs. These receptors all come from a middle-aged man in good health and CMV-seronegative.

The gene calls are TRBV7-8 and TRBJ1-1, with 9 bases aligning to TRBD1. CDR1 is SGHVS, CDR2 FQNEAQ, per germline. The ends lost 2 bases at V and 11 bases at J; junction bases unmatched: 6. The CDR3 contains 13 residues. CDR3 region: CASSLTGGYRAFF. CDR3 nucleotides: TGTGCCAGCAGCTTAACAGGGGGCTATCGGGCTTTCTTT.

The J gene is TRBJ2-2, the V gene TRBV25-1, with D hard to call. Germline V CDR1 and CDR2: MGHDK, SYGVNS. CDR3 length: 13 amino acids. V lost 4 bases to trimming and J lost 1 base, with 4 bases between them. CDR3 sequence reads: CASSGENTGELFF. The DNA for the CDR3 is TGTGCCAGCAGTGGAGAGAACACCGGGGAGCTGTTTTTT.

This chain joins TRBV4-1 and TRBJ2-5, with 9 positions matching TRBD1. The J call is doubtful: the DNA matches TRBJ2-7 better. The length of the CDR3 is 14 residues. Germline values: CDR1 MGHRA, CDR2 YSYEKL. The CDR3 DNA follows: TGCGCCAGCAGCCCGGGACAGGGAAACGTCGAGCAGTACTTC. Protein: CASSPGQGNVEQYF.

V is TRBV7-9 and J is TRBJ1-5; 7 bases agree with TRBD1. CDR3 size: 15 residues. CDR1 and CDR2 from the germline V gene are SEHNR and FQNEAQ (reference sequence). J was trimmed by 5 bases and V by 1 base; bases with no gene match: 5. DNA of the CDR3: TGTGCCAGCAGCTTAGGAACAGGGGTGGATCAGCCCCAGCATTTT. Translating gives CASSLGTGVDQPQHF.

The chain links TRBV4-1 to TRBJ1-5, with 9 positions matching TRBD1. Germline values: CDR1 MGHRA, CDR2 YSYEKL. V was pared by 0 bases and J by 11 bases, with 5 bases of the junction left unmatched. The CDR3 covers 14 residues. The DNA of the CDR3 is TGCGCCAGCAGCCAAGAGGGGGACAGGGTGGCCCAGCATTTT. Encoded protein: CASSQEGDRVAQHF.

This clone came up once. The chain links TRBV19 to TRBJ2-7; D uncertain. This CDR3 contains 15 residues. The V and J ends lost 6 bases and 2 bases respectively, with 17 bases between them. From germline, CDR1 is LNHDA and CDR2 SQIVND (reference sequence). The CDR3 DNA sequence: TGTGCCAGTAGACGAGATGTAGCCCTCACCTACGAGCAGTACTTC. Amino acids: CASRRDVALTYEQYF.

The rearrangement joins TRBV18 to TRBJ2-2, with 10 bases lining up with TRBD2. Trimming removed 6 bases from V and 3 bases from J; junction bases left unmatched: 7. Germline V lookup: CDR1 KGHSH, CDR2 LQKENI. This CDR3 comprises 16 residues. The CDR3 sequence: CASSRAGTSDTGELFF. CDR3 DNA: TGTGCCAGCTCCCGAGCCGGGACTAGCGACACCGGGGAGCTGTTTTTT.

The rearrangement links TRBV6-5 to TRBJ1-1; 9 nucleotides agree with TRBD1. Germline CDR1 and CDR2: MNHEY and SVGAGI. The CDR3 totals 14 residues. V lost 7 bases, J lost 3 bases, and 6 bases stayed unmatched. CDR3 nucleotides: TGTGCCAGCACCGACAGGGGGGGGGACACTGAAGCTTTCTTT. This gives the protein CASTDRGGDTEAFF.

V is TRBV29-1 and J is TRBJ1-5; D may be TRBD1 (5 bases). This CDR3 spans 13 amino acids. Trimming took off 4 bases at V and 0 bases at J, with 7 bases between the two ends. Germline V gives CDR1 SQVTM, CDR2 ANQGSEA. Here the CDR3 reads CSVAGNSNQPQHF. The CDR3 DNA reads TGCAGCGTTGCAGGGAATAGCAATCAGCCCCAGCATTTT.

The table lists this clone with a count of one. V and J are TRBV4-1 and TRBJ2-6, with D possibly being TRBD2 (5 bases). In germline, CDR1 is MGHRA, CDR2 YSYEKL. The CDR3 is made up of 15 amino acids. Deletions cut 1 base from V and 4 bases from J, with 8 bases between. The CDR3 region has the DNA TGCGCCAGCAGCCAAGCCTGGGAGGGGGCCAACGTCCTGACTTTC. Protein sequence: CASSQAWEGANVLTF.

This chain links TRBV20-1 with TRBJ2-7; tentative D call: TRBD2 (7 bases). Trimming took off 6 bases at V and 2 bases at J, with 8 bases between the two ends. Germline CDR1 reads DFQATT; CDR2 reads SNEGSKA (reference sequence). This CDR3 is 11 amino acids long. DNA of the CDR3: TGCAGTGCAGGGGGGGCCTACGAGCAGTACTTC. This gives the protein CSAGGAYEQYF.

The CDR3 coding sequence is TGTGCCATCAGTAGCGGACAGGGAGAAAAACTGTTTTTT. It specifies CAISSGQGEKLFF. The rearrangement joins TRBV10-3 to TRBJ1-4; 8 bases are shared with TRBD1. The V and J ends lost 5 bases and 8 bases, in that order; junction bases with no gene match: 4. The germline V gene has CDR1 ENHRY and CDR2 SYGVKD. This CDR3 has 13 residues.

As regards this clone: Distinct nucleotide sequences in the sample also encode this CDR3. The chain carries TRBV5-1 and TRBJ2-5, with TRBD2 matching 7 bases. Germline values: CDR1 SGHRS, CDR2 YFSETQ. The V and J ends lost 4 bases and 4 bases, in that order; junction bases with no gene match: 4. The CDR3 covers 13 residues. The CDR3 DNA sequence: TGCGCCAGCAGCCCGGGCGGGGGAGAGACCCAGTACTTC. Amino acids: CASSPGGGETQYF.

In its sample, this clone was seen a few times. V gene TRBV2 combines with J gene TRBJ1-2; TRBD1 might be the D (6 bases). The CDR3 totals 15 residues. Trimming shortened V by 9 bases and J by 4 bases, and 21 bases separated the two germline ends. The germline V gene encodes CDR1 SNHLY and CDR2 FYNNEI. CDR3 in DNA: TGTGCCAGTAAGTCGGACAGCACGTATTCCTATGGCTACACCTTC. It codes for CASKSDSTYSYGYTF.

V gene TRBV6-1 combines with J gene TRBJ1-2, with no clear D. This CDR3 has 13 amino acids. The V end lost 8 bases, the J end lost 2 bases, and 12 bases lay between the germline ends. The germline V gene has CDR1 MNHNS and CDR2 SASEGT. The CDR3 nucleotides are TGTGCCAGCTTGAGGGATGAGAACTATGGCTACACCTTC. Translation gives CASLRDENYGYTF.

The chain couples TRBV2 to TRBJ1-1; unclear D gene. There are 13 residues in the CDR3. V lost 6 bases and J 0 bases, leaving 8 bases between the germline ends. The germline V gene encodes CDR1 SNHLY and CDR2 FYNNEI. CDR3 nucleotides: TGTGCCAGCAGGCCACAGATGAACACTGAAGCTTTCTTT. Translated: CASRPQMNTEAFF.

The chain carries TRBV2 and TRBJ2-2, with TRBD2 as a possible D gene (6 bases). The length of the CDR3 is 15 residues. CDR1 SNHLY and CDR2 FYNNEI come from the germline V gene. Trimming cost V 7 bases and J 4 bases, with 16 bases left between them. CDR3 protein: CASIEAGRSTGELFF. The CDR3 region has the DNA TGTGCCAGCATAGAAGCGGGCAGATCCACCGGGGAGCTGTTTTTT.

The rearrangement uses TRBV29-1 and TRBJ2-2, with D possibly being TRBD1 (6 bases). Between the trimmed V and J ends, which lost 4 bases and 5 bases, there was a span of 14 bases. The CDR3 sequence is 14 residues long. CDR1 and CDR2 (germline): SQVTM, ANQGSEA. This chain's CDR3 is CSVGGRGRTGELFF. The CDR3 DNA follows: TGCAGCGTTGGCGGCAGGGGTAGGACCGGGGAGCTGTTTTTT.

The chain is built from TRBV6-1 and TRBJ2-7; D is perhaps TRBD2 (5 bases). Germline CDR1 reads MNHNS; CDR2 reads SASEGT. The CDR3 is made up of 13 amino acids. Trimming pared 10 bases from V and 2 bases from J, leaving 15 bases between. The CDR3 loop is CAIRSMRAYEQYF. In DNA, the CDR3 is TGTGCCATCCGATCCATGAGGGCCTACGAGCAGTACTTC.

The table lists this clone with a few counts. CDR3 amino acids: CAISGGAPGGTEAFF. In DNA form, the CDR3 reads TGTGCCATCAGTGGGGGGGCCCCGGGGGGCACTGAAGCTTTCTTT. This chain links TRBV10-3 with TRBJ1-1; maybe TRBD1 (6 bases). The CDR3 is 15 residues long. Germline assignment: CDR1 ENHRY and CDR2 SYGVKD. V lost 4 bases and J lost 4, with 16 bases in between.

The V gene is TRBV7-9, the J gene TRBJ2-1; D perhaps matches TRBD1 (6 bases). V dropped 5 bases and J dropped 6 bases, with 20 bases sitting between them. The germline V gene encodes CDR1 SEHNR and CDR2 FQNEAQ (reference sequence). The CDR3 sequence is 16 residues long. The CDR3 DNA is TGTGCCAGCAGCCTGAGGGACACGCATTTTGGCAATGAGCAGTTCTTC. The encoded protein is CASSLRDTHFGNEQFF.